Reported below is one TCR beta chain. In the original processing: It was from reference gene primer amplification that nucleated cell counts were estimated. Sequencing was performed with immunoSEQ multiplex PCR; in TCRdb, only in-frame clones are kept and a portion is missing. V, J and clone size reflect that table, while D and trimming were determined from the DNA. The table has around 200,000 clones, nearly 85% seen once. The data derive from a study of blood T cell repertoires in COVID-19. The wider study: T cells, B-cell-depleted T cells, or PBMCs supplied cDNA or gDNA.

Followed over time, Seattle patients had been enrolled while infection was active. The ends lost 1 base at V and 7 bases at J; junction bases unmatched: 8. Germline CDR1 is SGHVS and CDR2 is FQNEAQ. This CDR3 comprises 16 residues. This sequence was found in a woman aged 30 to 39 with COVID-19, enrolled during active disease. J is TRBJ2-7 and V is TRBV7-8; TRBD1 matches 12 bases. The sequencing sample was made of peripheral blood. The CDR3 spells CASSLEVGQGAYEQYF. CDR3 nucleotides: TGTGCCAGCAGCTTAGAGGTGGGACAGGGGGCTTATGAGCAGTACTTC.